Below are 25 T cell receptor beta chains sequenced from a single sample in a study of T-cell memory formation after mild COVID-19. TCRdb reanalysed the 5' RACE reads using MiXCR and keeps one entry per CDR3 protein. The data show hundreds of thousands of distinct CDR3 sequences, roughly 19% seen once. The material sequenced was PBMCs or a T cell subset sorted from them (not recorded which). The receptors were sampled from a man younger than 30 who had mild COVID-19 (a few samples of this study predate the infection). Cell type and time point are not known.

The chain couples TRBV15 to TRBJ2-5; either TRBD1 or TRBD2 may supply D (5 bases each). Germline V lookup: CDR1 LNHNV, CDR2 YYDKDF (reference sequence). The CDR3 runs 13 residues. V was cut by 1 base and J by 3 bases, with 6 bases left in between. CDR3 in amino acids: CATSRVGEETQYF. For the CDR3, the DNA is TGTGCCACCAGCAGAGTGGGGGAAGAGACCCAGTACTTC.

This clonotype was observed a handful of times. This chain links TRBV5-1 with TRBJ2-5; no clear D. Trimming took off 3 bases at V and 5 bases at J, with 17 bases between the two ends. This CDR3 comprises 15 residues. Germline CDR1 SGHRS, CDR2 YFSETQ. CDR3 loop: CASSSGDIARETQYF. Here the CDR3 DNA reads TGCGCCAGCAGCTCTGGAGACATTGCTCGGGAGACCCAGTACTTC.

This rearrangement joins TRBV5-1 to TRBJ2-2; 9 bases line up with TRBD1. Germline loops: CDR1 SGHRS, CDR2 YFSETQ. This CDR3 contains 14 residues. Germline trimming cut 6 bases from V and 7 bases from J; bases unmatched to any gene: 7. The CDR3 bases are TGCGCCAGCACCCTCACAGGGGGCTACGGGGAGCTGTTTTTT. Translation: CASTLTGGYGELFF. Using reference TRBV5-1 and TRBJ2-2 for the parts outside the CDR3, the full variable domain is KAGVTQTPRYLIKTRGQQVTLSCSPISGHRSVSWYQQTPGQGLQFLFEYFSETQRNKGNFPGRFSGRQFSNSRSEMNVSTLELGDSALYLCASTLTGGYGELFFGEGSRLTVL.

The rearrangement uses TRBV5-1 and TRBJ2-5; D is perhaps TRBD1 (5 bases). The CDR3 is made up of 16 amino acids. Trimming stripped 0 bases from V and 5 bases from J, with 17 bases between. Germline loops: CDR1 SGHRS, CDR2 YFSETQ. CDR3: CASSLESAGKRETQYF. CDR3 nucleotide sequence: TGCGCCAGCAGCTTGGAGTCGGCAGGGAAGAGGGAGACCCAGTACTTC.

This clonotype was detected many times. The genes are TRBV7-7 and TRBJ2-6; no firm D call. The V end was cut by 4 bases, the J end by 0 bases, with 4 bases between. The germline gives CDR1 SSHAT, CDR2 FNYEAQ (reference sequence). The CDR3 contains 14 residues. This CDR3 is CASSSNSGANVLTF. The CDR3 DNA is TGTGCCAGCAGCTCCAACTCTGGGGCCAACGTCCTGACTTTC.

The chain uses TRBV20-1 and TRBJ2-3; possible D gene TRBD1, 5 bases. This CDR3 contains 17 residues. CDR1 DFQATT and CDR2 SNEGSKA come from the germline V gene (reference sequence). With 0 bases removed from V and 4 bases from J, the gap between germline ends came to 20 bases. The chain's CDR3 is CSARDAPDIVFPDTQYF. The CDR3 nucleotides are TGCAGTGCTAGAGATGCCCCGGACATTGTATTCCCAGATACGCAGTATTTT.

This clonotype was found many times. The rearrangement links TRBV7-2 to TRBJ1-2; 11 bases map to TRBD1. In germline, CDR1 is SGHTA, CDR2 FQGNSA. Germline trimming cut 6 bases from V and 8 bases from J; bases unmatched to any gene: 8. CDR3 length equals 14 residues. CDR3 coding DNA: TGTGCCAGCAGTCCGGGGACAGGGGGACGAGGCTACACCTTC. This codes for CASSPGTGGRGYTF.

The V and J genes are TRBV20-1 and TRBJ1-4; D remains unclear. The germline V gene has CDR1 DFQATT and CDR2 SNEGSKA (reference sequence). CDR3 size: 13 residues. V was shortened by 1 base and J by 4 bases, with 7 bases between the two germline ends. CDR3 loop: CSARGGGNEKLFF. Here the CDR3 DNA reads TGCAGTGCTAGAGGGGGAGGTAATGAAAAACTGTTTTTT.

The table lists this clonotype with many counts. V is TRBV7-3 and J is TRBJ2-3; tentatively, D is TRBD2 (7 bases). V was pared by 4 bases and J by 3 bases, with 17 bases between. The length of the CDR3 is 16 residues. Per the germline V gene, CDR1 is SGHTA and CDR2 is FQGTGA. CDR3 bases: TGTGCCAGCAGCTCCTGGGGGGGCGGGTCTACAGATACGCAGTATTTT. Protein sequence: CASSSWGGGSTDTQYF.

The J gene is TRBJ1-1, the V gene TRBV9, with D unresolved. Between the trimmed V and J ends, which lost 0 bases and 1 base, there was a span of 7 bases. Germline V gene lookup returns CDR1 SGDLS and CDR2 YYNGEE. The CDR3 extends over 14 amino acids. CDR3 protein: CASSVVGENTEAFF. CDR3 bases: TGTGCCAGCAGCGTAGTAGGAGAGAACACTGAAGCTTTCTTT.

The chain employs TRBV4-1 and TRBJ1-1; 7 nucleotides line up with TRBD1. The CDR3 is 14 residues long. V shed 4 bases and J 4 bases; nucleotides not matched to a gene: 6. Per the germline V gene, CDR1 is MGHRA and CDR2 is YSYEKL. CDR3 nucleotides: TGCGCCAGCAGCCCCCTGACAGGGAGCACTGAAGCTTTCTTT. Translation: CASSPLTGSTEAFF.

This chain links TRBV2 with TRBJ2-3; unclear D gene. Germline lookup yields CDR1 SNHLY and CDR2 FYNNEI. V was pared by 8 bases and J by 1 base, with 10 bases between. This CDR3 is 13 amino acids long. Here the CDR3 DNA reads TGTGCCAGCGGATCGACGGGCACAGATACGCAGTATTTT. It yields the protein CASGSTGTDTQYF.

This clonotype was observed many times. The V call is TRBV12-3 or TRBV12-4, the J call TRBJ1-5; no clear D gene. The V and J ends lost 3 bases and 0 bases respectively, with 9 bases between them. CDR3 length equals 15 residues. The CDR3 DNA is TGTGCCAGCAGTTTGGGCTACGTTAGCAATCAGCCCCAGCATTTT. Its protein product is CASSLGYVSNQPQHF.

This clonotype was picked up many times. CDR3 bases: TGTGCCAGCAGCAGACGGACTAGCGGGGAGGATACGCAGTATTTT. This translates into CASSRRTSGEDTQYF. The rearrangement links TRBV5-4 to TRBJ2-3, with TRBD2 matching over 12 bases. Per germline, CDR1 SGHNT and CDR2 YYREEE (reference sequence). Trimming took 4 bases from V and 6 from J; bases not matched to a gene: 6. This CDR3 has 15 amino acids.

The V and J genes are TRBV7-2 and TRBJ2-1; 9 bases are a match to TRBD2. The trim removed 5 bases at V and 4 bases at J, leaving 15 bases unmatched. Germline V lookup: CDR1 SGHTA, CDR2 FQGNSA. This CDR3 has 18 residues. The CDR3 sequence is CASSKTTPQRGAYNEQFF. For the CDR3, the DNA is TGTGCCAGCAGCAAGACCACCCCTCAGCGGGGGGCGTACAATGAGCAGTTCTTC.

This clonotype has ten or more counts. V gene TRBV6-2 or TRBV6-3 combines with J gene TRBJ2-3; TRBD2 matches at 8 bases. CDR1 is MNHEY and CDR2 is SVGEGT in the germline V gene. The CDR3 covers 13 residues. J lost 14 bases, V lost 3 bases, and 10 bases had no gene match. The CDR3: CASSYKRGNPWYF. The CDR3 nucleotides are TGTGCCAGCAGTTATAAGCGGGGGAATCCGTGGTATTTT.

This clonotype was seen a few times. CDR3 sequence (DNA): TGCGCCAGCAGCCCCTGGGTGAACACCGGGGAGCTGTTTTTT. Encoded protein: CASSPWVNTGELFF. V usage is TRBV5-1 and J usage is TRBJ2-2, with D uncertain. V lost 4 bases and J 1 base, leaving 8 bases between the germline ends. The CDR3 extends over 14 amino acids. In germline, CDR1 is SGHRS, CDR2 YFSETQ.

The sample holds a few counts of this clonotype. The chain is built from TRBV5-6 and TRBJ1-2; D unclear. CDR3 length: 14 amino acids. The V gene's germline CDR1 is SGHDT and CDR2 YYEEEE. Trimming cost V 2 bases and J 7 bases, with 15 bases left between them. CDR3 DNA: TGTGCCAGCAGCTTAGGCTCGATGGAGAGTGGCTACACCTTC. The encoded protein is CASSLGSMESGYTF.

The chain is built from TRBV5-6 and TRBJ1-2; no reliable D call. The ends were cut back, 2 bases at V and 5 bases at J, with 10 bases in the middle. The CDR3 spans 13 residues. Germline assignment: CDR1 SGHDT and CDR2 YYEEEE. The CDR3, as DNA: TGTGCCAGCAGCTTAAGGGTGGAGTATGGCTACACCTTC. Translated, it gives CASSLRVEYGYTF.

This chain joins TRBV6-2 or TRBV6-3 and TRBJ2-1, with 8 bases identical to TRBD1. CDR1 and CDR2 from the germline V gene are MNHEY and SVGEGT. The CDR3 has 12 residues. V was pared by 6 bases and J by 12 bases, with 7 bases of the junction left unmatched. The CDR3 loop is CASREIDRGQFF. Written as DNA, the CDR3 is TGTGCCAGCAGGGAGATCGACAGGGGGCAGTTCTTC.

The rearrangement joins TRBV6-2 or TRBV6-3 to TRBJ2-2; D unclear. Germline-derived CDR1 and CDR2 are MNHEY and SVGEGT. The CDR3 spans 15 residues. V lost 4 bases, J lost 4 bases, and 13 bases lay in between. CDR3 sequence reads: CASSFRWTPTGELFF. As DNA, the CDR3 is TGTGCCAGCAGTTTCCGATGGACGCCCACCGGGGAGCTGTTTTTT.

The V gene is TRBV7-2, the J gene TRBJ2-5, with TRBD2 identical over 10 bases. V gave up 0 bases and J gave up 4 bases; unmatched junction bases: 8. This CDR3 spans 17 amino acids. CDR1 is SGHTA, CDR2 FQGNSA, per germline. The CDR3 sequence is CASSLAWLAGDRETQYF. CDR3 nucleotides: TGTGCCAGCAGCTTAGCGTGGCTAGCGGGGGACAGAGAGACCCAGTACTTC.

The CDR3: CASSFGGGIKETQYF. As DNA, the CDR3 is TGTGCCAGCAGCTTTGGAGGGGGCATCAAAGAGACCCAGTACTTC. The V and J genes are TRBV7-2 and TRBJ2-5; D possibly corresponds to TRBD1 (7 bases). The CDR3 loop spans 15 amino acids. V was trimmed by 3 bases and J by 3 bases, leaving 14 bases between them. Germline loops: CDR1 SGHTA, CDR2 FQGNSA. Full variable domain (outside the CDR3, taken from reference TRBV7-2 and TRBJ2-5): GAGVSQSPSNKVTEKGKDVELRCDPISGHTALYWYRQSLGQGLEFLIYFQGNSAPDKSGLPSDRFSAERTGGSVSTLTIQRTQQEDSAVYLCASSFGGGIKETQYFGPGTRLLVL.

This clonotype was picked up a small number of times. The J gene is TRBJ1-2, the V gene TRBV12-3 or TRBV12-4; D uncertain. The ends were cut back, 6 bases at V and 2 bases at J, with 10 bases in the middle. The CDR3 covers 13 residues. The CDR3 loop is CASRLTGNYGYTF. CDR3 coding DNA: TGTGCCAGCAGGCTCACCGGCAACTATGGCTACACCTTC.

This chain connects TRBV7-8 to TRBJ2-3; 9 bases line up with TRBD2. There are 15 residues in the CDR3. Germline V gene sequence: CDR1 SGHVS, CDR2 FQNEAQ. V lost 2 bases and J lost 1; bases outside the gene matches: 1. CDR3 in amino acids: CASSLRLAGTDTQYF. The CDR3 nucleotides read TGTGCCAGCAGCTTAAGACTAGCGGGCACAGATACGCAGTATTTT.